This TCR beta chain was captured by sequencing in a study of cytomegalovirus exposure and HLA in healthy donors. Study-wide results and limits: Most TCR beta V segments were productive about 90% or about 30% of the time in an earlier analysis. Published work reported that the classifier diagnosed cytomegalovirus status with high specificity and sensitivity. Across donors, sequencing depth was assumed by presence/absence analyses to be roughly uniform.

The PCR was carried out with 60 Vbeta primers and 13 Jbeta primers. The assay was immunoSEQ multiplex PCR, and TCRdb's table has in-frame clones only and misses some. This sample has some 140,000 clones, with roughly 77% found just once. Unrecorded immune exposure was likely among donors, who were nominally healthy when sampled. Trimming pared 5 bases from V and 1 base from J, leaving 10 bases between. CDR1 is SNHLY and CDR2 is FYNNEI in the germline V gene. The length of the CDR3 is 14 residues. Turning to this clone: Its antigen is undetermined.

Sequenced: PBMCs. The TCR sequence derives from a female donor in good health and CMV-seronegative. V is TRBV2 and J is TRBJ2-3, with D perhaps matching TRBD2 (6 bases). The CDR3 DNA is TGTGCCAGCAGTCCCACGGGAGGCACAGATACGCAGTATTTT. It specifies CASSPTGGTDTQYF.